The clone carrying this T cell receptor beta chain was seen a handful of times. This entry is derived from a study of beta chain features in type 1 diabetes. Study information: Examined across all samples were around 110 million sorted cells.

The investigators reverse transcribed all of the isolated RNA, so they sequenced expressed TCRB transcripts. Clones were read by immunoSEQ multiplex PCR, and TCRdb kept only the in-frame ones, dropping some. The repertoire holds just over 600,000 clones, with less than 20% as singletons. This receptor was taken from a man aged 18 to 30 in good health. Sequences were obtained from naive CD4+ T cells from blood.

The CDR3 here is CASSRPEGTEAFF. CDR3 DNA sequence: TGTGCCAGCAGTCGACCCGAGGGCACTGAAGCTTTCTTT. The rearrangement joins TRBV27 to TRBJ1-1; D is undetermined. Germline CDR1 and CDR2: MNHEY and SMNVEV (reference sequence). The CDR3 loop spans 13 amino acids. Trimming pared 5 bases from V and 4 bases from J, leaving 11 bases between.